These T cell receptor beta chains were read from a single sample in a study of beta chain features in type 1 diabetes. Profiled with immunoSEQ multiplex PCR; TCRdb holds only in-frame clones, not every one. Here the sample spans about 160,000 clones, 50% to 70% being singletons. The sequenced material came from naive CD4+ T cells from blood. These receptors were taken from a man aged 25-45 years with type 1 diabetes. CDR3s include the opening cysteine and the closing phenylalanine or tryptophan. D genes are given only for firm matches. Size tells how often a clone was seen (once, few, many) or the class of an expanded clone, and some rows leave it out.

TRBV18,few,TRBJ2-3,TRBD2,TGTGCCAGCTCACCGCCACCCGCGGGGGGGCAAGATACGCAGTATTTT,CASSPPPAGGQDTQYF
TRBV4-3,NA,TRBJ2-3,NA,TGCGCCAGCAGCCAAGAATGGGGGGACACAGATACGCAGTATTTT,CASSQEWGDTDTQYF
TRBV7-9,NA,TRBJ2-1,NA,TGTGCCAGCAGCCCCCTTGGACGCGGTGAGCAGTTCTTC,CASSPLGRGEQFF
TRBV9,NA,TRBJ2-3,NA,TGTGCCAGCAGCTTTGACATAAACACAGATACGCAGTATTTT,CASSFDINTDTQYF
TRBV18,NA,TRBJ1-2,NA,TGTGCCAGCTCACCTACTAATGGGGACAACTATGGCTACACCTTC,CASSPTNGDNYGYTF
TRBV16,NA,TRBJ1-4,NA,TGTGCCAGCACCCCTCCACAGGGCAAAAATGAAAAACTGTTTTTT,CASTPPQGKNEKLFF
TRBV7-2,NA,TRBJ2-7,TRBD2,TGTGCCAGCAGTACTAGCGGGGCCTCCTACGAGCAGTACTTC,CASSTSGASYEQYF
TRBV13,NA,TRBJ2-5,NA,TGTGCCAGCAGCTTATATCGTCAGGGGCTGGGGACCCAGTACTTC,CASSLYRQGLGTQYF
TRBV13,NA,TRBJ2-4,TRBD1,TGTGCCAGCAGCTTAGACAGGGGAAACATTCAGTACTTC,CASSLDRGNIQYF
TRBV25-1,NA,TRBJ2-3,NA,TGTGCCAGCAGTGACCTTAGCGTTCCCGGCACAGATACGCAGTATTTT,CASSDLSVPGTDTQYF
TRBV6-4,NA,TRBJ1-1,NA,TGTGCCAGCCCCGGGGCGCTTGGCACTGAAGCTTTCTTT,CASPGALGTEAFF
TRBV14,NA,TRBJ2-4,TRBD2,TGTGCCAGCAGCCCCGGGGGGGCCGGAAACATTCAGTACTTC,CASSPGGAGNIQYF
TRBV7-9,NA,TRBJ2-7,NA,TGTGCCAGCAGCTTAGACGGCGCTCAATACGAGCAGTACTTC,CASSLDGAQYEQYF
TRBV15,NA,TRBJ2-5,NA,TGTGCCACCAGCAGAGATGGGCAGAAAGAGACCCAGTACTTC,CATSRDGQKETQYF
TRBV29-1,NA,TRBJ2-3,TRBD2,TGCAGCGTTGAACGACTAGCGGGGAACACAGATACGCAGTATTTT,CSVERLAGNTDTQYF
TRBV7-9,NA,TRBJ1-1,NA,TGTGCCAGCAGCTCACATTTGGGACGGAAGAACACTGAAGCTTTCTTT,CASSSHLGRKNTEAFF
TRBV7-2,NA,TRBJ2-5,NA,TGTGCCAGCAGCTCTCGTTTGGTTGAGACCCAGTACTTC,CASSSRLVETQYF
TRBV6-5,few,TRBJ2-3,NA,TGTGCCAGCAGTTACTCAGGCACAGATACGCAGTATTTT,CASSYSGTDTQYF
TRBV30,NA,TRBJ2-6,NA,TGTGCCTGGAGTCTAGGGGGCTCTGGGGCCAACGTCCTGACTTTC,CAWSLGGSGANVLTF
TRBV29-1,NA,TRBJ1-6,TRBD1,TGCAGCGTCAGGACAGGGATTCATTCACCCCTCCACTTT,CSVRTGIHSPLHF
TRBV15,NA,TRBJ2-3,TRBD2,TGTGCCACCAGCCCCCGCGCGGGGGTACGTACAGATACGCAGTATTTT,CATSPRAGVRTDTQYF
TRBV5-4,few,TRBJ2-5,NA,TGTGCCAGCAGCCCTTCTTGGCAAGAGACCCAGTACTTC,CASSPSWQETQYF
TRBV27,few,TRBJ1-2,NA,TGTGCCAGCAGTTTATTCGGGGGGGCAAATGGCTACACCTTC,CASSLFGGANGYTF
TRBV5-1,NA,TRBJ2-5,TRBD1,TGCGCCAGCAGCTTGACAGGGGCCCCAGAGACCCAGTACTTC,CASSLTGAPETQYF
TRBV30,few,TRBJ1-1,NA,TGTGCCTGGATAGGACAGCCTAACACTGAAGCTTTCTTT,CAWIGQPNTEAFF
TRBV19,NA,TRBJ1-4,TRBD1,TGTGCCAGTAGTATAAACAGGGGAGATGAGGTTGAAAAACTGTTTTTT,CASSINRGDEVEKLFF
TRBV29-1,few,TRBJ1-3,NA,TGCAGCGTTCTACACGGAAACACCATATATTTT,CSVLHGNTIYF
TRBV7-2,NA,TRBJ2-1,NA,TGTGCCAGCAGCTTATCAGGGAGCTCCTACAATGAGCAGTTCTTC,CASSLSGSSYNEQFF
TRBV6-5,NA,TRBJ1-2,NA,TGTGCCAGCAGTTACTCGCGGAGGGCAGGATATGGCTACACCTTC,CASSYSRRAGYGYTF
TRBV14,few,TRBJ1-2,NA,TGTGCCAGCAGCCAAGATCAGTATGGCTACACCTTC,CASSQDQYGYTF
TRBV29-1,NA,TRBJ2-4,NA,TGCAGCGTTGAATTAGGGGGCAAAAACATTCAGTACTTC,CSVELGGKNIQYF
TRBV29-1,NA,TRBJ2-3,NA,TGCAGCGTAGGCCCATATGTCGCGGGGACTAGCACAGATACGCAGTATTTT,CSVGPYVAGTSTDTQYF
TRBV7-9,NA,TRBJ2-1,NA,TGTGCCAGCAGCTTAGATTGGGTTCGGAATGAGCAGTTCTTC,CASSLDWVRNEQFF
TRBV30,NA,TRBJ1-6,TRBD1,TGTGCCTGGAGTGGTACCCGACAGGGCCATAATTCACCCCTCCACTTT,CAWSGTRQGHNSPLHF
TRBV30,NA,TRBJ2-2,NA,TGTGCCTGGAGCGATACAGGGTTCGGGGAGCTGTTTTTT,CAWSDTGFGELFF
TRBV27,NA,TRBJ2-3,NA,TGTGCCAGCAGTTTCTTGGGACTGGTCTCAGATACGCAGTATTTT,CASSFLGLVSDTQYF
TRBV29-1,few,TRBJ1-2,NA,TGCAGCGTTGGCCCCGGCCGTCGATATGGCTACACCTTC,CSVGPGRRYGYTF
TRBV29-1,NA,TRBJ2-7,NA,TGCAGCGTTGTCCACATCTCCTACGAGCAGTACTTC,CSVVHISYEQYF
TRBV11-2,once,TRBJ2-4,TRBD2,TGTGCCAGCAGCCTGACTAGCGAGGACATTCAGTACTTC,CASSLTSEDIQYF
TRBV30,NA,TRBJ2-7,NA,TGTGCCTGGAGCCGAGCCTGGGGAATCCCCTACGAGCAGTACTTC,CAWSRAWGIPYEQYF
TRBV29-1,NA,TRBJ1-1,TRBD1,TGCAGCGTTAAAGGACAGGCCTCTAACACTGAAGCTTTCTTT,CSVKGQASNTEAFF
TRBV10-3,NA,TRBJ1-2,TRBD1,TGTGCCATCAGAGGAGGGACAGGGGGCGAAGGTTCCTATGGCTACACCTTC,CAIRGGTGGEGSYGYTF
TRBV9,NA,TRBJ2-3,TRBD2,TGTGCCAGCAGCCCAGGACTAGCGGGAGTCACAGATACGCAGTATTTT,CASSPGLAGVTDTQYF
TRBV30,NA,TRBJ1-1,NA,TGTGCCTGGAGCCGGGCCGGAGACACTGAAGCTTTCTTT,CAWSRAGDTEAFF
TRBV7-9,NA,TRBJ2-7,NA,TGTGCCAGCAGCGCCCGGTCGGGCCCGTCCTACGAGCAGTACTTC,CASSARSGPSYEQYF
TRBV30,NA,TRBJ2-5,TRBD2,TGTGCCTGGACACGTAGCGGGGTACAAGAGACCCAGTACTTC,CAWTRSGVQETQYF
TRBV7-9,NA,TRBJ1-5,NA,TGTGCCAGCAGCCCCTCGATGGATCAGCCCCAGCATTTT,CASSPSMDQPQHF
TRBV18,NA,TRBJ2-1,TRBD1,TGTGCCAGCTCACCATCTAGGACAGGGTACAATGAGCAGTTCTTC,CASSPSRTGYNEQFF
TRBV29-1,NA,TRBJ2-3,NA,TGCAGCGTTGGTATCGCCATGGGGGATACGCAGTATTTT,CSVGIAMGDTQYF
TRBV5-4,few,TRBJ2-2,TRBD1,TGTGCCAGCAGCTACCAGGGGGCGGCGAACACCGGGGAGCTGTTTTTT,CASSYQGAANTGELFF
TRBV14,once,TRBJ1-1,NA,TGTGCCAGCAGCCAAGATGAGGCGTGGTATGGCACTGAAGCTTTCTTT,CASSQDEAWYGTEAFF
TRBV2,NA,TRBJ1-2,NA,TGTGCCAGCAGTGAAGATGGCTACACCTTC,CASSEDGYTF
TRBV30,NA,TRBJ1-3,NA,TGTGCCTGGAGATCCTCTGGAAACACCATATATTTT,CAWRSSGNTIYF
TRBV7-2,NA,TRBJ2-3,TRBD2,TGTGCCAGCAGCTTAGACGGGGGAGGGGATACGCAGTATTTT,CASSLDGGGDTQYF
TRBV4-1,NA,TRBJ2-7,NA,TGCGCCAGCAGCCTCCATTCAGACGGCAGCTCCTACGAGCAGTACTTC,CASSLHSDGSSYEQYF
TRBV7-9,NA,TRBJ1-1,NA,TGTGCCAGCAGCTTAGGACAGCAGACAGATCGGACTGAAGCTTTCTTT,CASSLGQQTDRTEAFF
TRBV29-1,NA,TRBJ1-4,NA,TGCAGCGTTGATTCGGGTCTATCTAATGAAAAACTGTTTTTT,CSVDSGLSNEKLFF
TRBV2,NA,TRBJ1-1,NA,TGTGCCAGCAACACCTTGGGGGCTGAAGCTTTCTTT,CASNTLGAEAFF